The rows below give T cell receptor beta chains drawn from one sample of a study of blood T cell repertoires in COVID-19. Measured with immunoSEQ multiplex PCR; TCRdb has only the in-frame clones, and not every one. The sample shows around 140,000 clones, around four fifths of them seen only once. The sample taken for sequencing was peripheral blood. The receptors originated from a human donor in a cohort sampled during active COVID-19. The CDR3 runs from the conserved cysteine through the conserved F or W. The D gene is left open where the match is weak. For some rows the clone size is stated as once, few or many, or as a class when expanded; others skip it.

>.|TRBJ2-7|TRBV7-9|.
TGTGCCAGCAGCTCCGGAGGGGAGCAGTACTTC
CASSSGGEQYF
>.|TRBJ2-2|TRBV18|TRBD2
TGTGCCAGCTCATCTATGACTAGCGGGAGGGCGGAGCTGTTTTTT
CASSSMTSGRAELFF
>.|TRBJ2-5|TRBV4-1|TRBD2
TGCGCCAGCAGCCACACGGGACTAACAAACCAAGAGACCCAGTACTTC
CASSHTGLTNQETQYF
>.|TRBJ2-1|TRBV28|TRBD2
TGTGCCAGCGGCCTCTCGGGACTAGCGGGAGGAAATGAGCAGTTCTTC
CASGLSGLAGGNEQFF
>few|TRBJ1-6|TRBV5-1|.
TGCGCCAGCAGCCGGGACAACTACTCCAATTCACCCCTCCACTTT
CASSRDNYSNSPLHF
>.|TRBJ2-3|TRBV6-6|TRBD1
TGTGCCAGCAGTCTACAGGGGCGGCGGAACACAGATACGCAGTATTTT
CASSLQGRRNTDTQYF
>.|TRBJ2-1|TRBV5-6|TRBD2
TGTGCCAGCAGCCGAGGACCGAGCGGGGGGCCCTACAATGAGCAGTTCTTC
CASSRGPSGGPYNEQFF
>.|TRBJ2-7|TRBV7-8|.
TGTGCCAGCAGCTCCTACTACGAGCAGTACTTC
CASSSYYEQYF
>.|TRBJ1-1|TRBV29-1|TRBD1
TGCAGCACCCGGACAGGGGAGTTCGCTGAAGCTTTCTTT
CSTRTGEFAEAFF
>.|TRBJ2-1|TRBV7-2|TRBD1
TGTGCCAGCAGCTCCGGGACAGGGGGCTGGGAGCAGTTCTTC
CASSSGTGGWEQFF
>.|TRBJ2-7|TRBV10-3|TRBD1
TGTGCCACCGGACAGGGGGGCGACGAGCAGTACTTC
CATGQGGDEQYF
>.|TRBJ1-1|TRBV5-1|.
TGCGCCAGCAGCTTGGTCCAGGAGGGCACTGAAGCTTTCTTT
CASSLVQEGTEAFF
>.|TRBJ1-4|TRBV29-1|TRBD1
TGCAGCGTTGAAAAGGGACAGGGGGGAGAAAAACTGTTTTTT
CSVEKGQGGEKLFF
>.|TRBJ1-6|TRBV27|TRBD1
TGTGCCAGCAGTTTGGACAGGGGCTCGAGCTCCTATAATTCACCCCTCCACTTT
CASSLDRGSSSYNSPLHF
>.|TRBJ2-5|TRBV19|.
TGTGCCAGTAGTATAGATGGTCCCGGTCGAGAGACCCAGTACTTC
CASSIDGPGRETQYF
>.|TRBJ2-5|TRBV6-5|.
TGTGCCAGCAGTTTAGGGGGTAGGGTGGCTACGGAGACCCAGTACTTC
CASSLGGRVATETQYF
>.|TRBJ2-3|TRBV2|.
TGTGCCAGCAGTGAATGGCTGGTTAGGCAGGGCACGGATACGCAGTATTTT
CASSEWLVRQGTDTQYF
>.|TRBJ2-3|TRBV18|TRBD1
TGTGCCAGCTTCAGGGGGCAGACAGATACGCAGTATTTT
CASFRGQTDTQYF
>.|TRBJ2-3|TRBV21-1|.
TGTGCCAGCAGAGACCAGGGACTCCTCTGCACAGATACGCAGTATTTT
CASRDQGLLCTDTQYF
>.|TRBJ2-7|TRBV7-2|TRBD2
TGTGCCAGCAGCTTATGGGGCGGGAGCCCCGCCTACGAGCAGTACTTC
CASSLWGGSPAYEQYF
>once|TRBJ1-1|TRBV9|.
TGTGCCAGCAGCGTAGTATTGGGGGGAACTGAAGCTTTCTTT
CASSVVLGGTEAFF
>.|TRBJ2-7|TRBV5-1|.
TGCGCCAGCAGCCGAGAGGGGGCCTACGAGCAGTACTTC
CASSREGAYEQYF
>.|TRBJ2-5|TRBV7-2|TRBD1
TGTGCCAGCAGCTTAACCCCTCAGGGGGCAGTTAGGGAGACCCAGTACTTC
CASSLTPQGAVRETQYF
>.|TRBJ2-1|TRBV11-2|TRBD1
TGTGCCAGCAGCTTAGAAGGGGGCAACCTGGGTGAGCAGTTCTTC
CASSLEGGNLGEQFF
>.|TRBJ2-5|TRBV4-1|TRBD2
TGCGCCAGCAGCCAAGAAGTTAGGGGCGGGAGGAGGCAAGAGACCCAGTACTTC
CASSQEVRGGRRQETQYF
>once|TRBJ2-5|TRBV6-1|TRBD1
TGTGCCAGCAGTGGTAGGGACAGGGCGTACCAAGAGACCCAGTACTTC
CASSGRDRAYQETQYF
>.|TRBJ2-7|TRBV9|.
TGTGCCAGCAGCGTAGATGAGGGTGGGGTCTCCTACGAGCAGTACTTC
CASSVDEGGVSYEQYF
>.|TRBJ2-3|TRBV15|TRBD2
TGTGCCACCAGCAGGGCCTTACTAGCGGGAGTTGGGACAGATACGCAGTATTTT
CATSRALLAGVGTDTQYF
>.|TRBJ2-1|TRBV18|TRBD2
TGTGCCAGCTCACCACCGATAGCGGGCGCGGGGGAGCAGTTCTTC
CASSPPIAGAGEQFF
>once|TRBJ2-1|TRBV2|TRBD2
TGTGCCAGCAGTGAAGCACTAGCGGGAGACGAGGACTACAATGAGCAGTTCTTC
CASSEALAGDEDYNEQFF
>.|TRBJ2-7|TRBV5-6|TRBD1
TGTGCCAGCAGCATCTGGACAGGAAGACCCTACGAGCAGTACTTC
CASSIWTGRPYEQYF
>.|TRBJ2-2|TRBV2|.
TGTGCCAGCAGGGGCTCGCTAGCGACCGGGGAGCTGTTTTTT
CASRGSLATGELFF
>.|TRBJ2-5|TRBV30|.
TGTGCCTGGAGTCACGGTGGGACCCAGTACTTC
CAWSHGGTQYF
>.|TRBJ1-6|TRBV28|.
TGTGCCAGCACCCCCCGGCAGGGCATTGGTTCACCCCTCCACTTT
CASTPRQGIGSPLHF
>.|TRBJ1-2|TRBV6-6|TRBD1
TGTGCCAGCAGTCGACAGGGGCTGGTTATAGGCTATGGCTACACCTTC
CASSRQGLVIGYGYTF
>.|TRBJ2-2|TRBV5-6|TRBD2
TGTGCCAGCAGCTGGGGACTAGCCATTAACACCGGGGAGCTGTTTTTT
CASSWGLAINTGELFF
>.|TRBJ2-2|TRBV7-3|.
TGTGCCAGCAGCGGTTTCGTCAGGAACTCCACCGGGGAGCTGTTTTTT
CASSGFVRNSTGELFF
>once|TRBJ1-5|TRBV28|.
TGTGCCAGCAGTTTCCCAGGGATCCAGCCCCAGCATTTT
CASSFPGIQPQHF
>.|TRBJ1-3|TRBV7-6|.
TGTGCCAGCAGCGCCACAGCTTCCTCTGGAAACACCATATATTTT
CASSATASSGNTIYF
>.|TRBJ2-1|TRBV19|TRBD2
TGTGCCAGTAGTCAAGGACTAGTGAACAATGAGCAGTTCTTC
CASSQGLVNNEQFF
>.|TRBJ2-3|TRBV19|.
TGTGCCAGTAGTCTTCCCGGGGGAGTGGGCACAGATACGCAGTATTTT
CASSLPGGVGTDTQYF
>.|TRBJ1-2|TRBV2|TRBD1
TGTGCCAGCCCCCAGGACAGGAGAAGGGTGGATGGCTACACCTTC
CASPQDRRRVDGYTF
>.|TRBJ2-7|TRBV10-3|TRBD1
TGTGCCATCAGACGGACAGGGTCAGAGCAGTACTTC
CAIRRTGSEQYF
>.|TRBJ1-1|TRBV5-5|TRBD1
TGTGCCAGCAGCCGACAGGGCATGAACACTGAAGCTTTCTTT
CASSRQGMNTEAFF
>.|TRBJ2-1|TRBV12-5|.
TGTGCTAGTGGCCCGGTGGCCTACAATGAGCAGTTCTTC
CASGPVAYNEQFF
>.|TRBJ1-4|TRBV7-8|.
TGTGCCAGCAGCCTAGAGACAGGAGATAATGAAAAACTGTTTTTT
CASSLETGDNEKLFF
>.|TRBJ2-3|TRBV5-1|TRBD1
TGCGCCAGCAGGACTGCCGGGACAGGGTTAAGAGATACGCAGTATTTT
CASRTAGTGLRDTQYF
>.|TRBJ1-4|TRBV24-1|.
TGCGAACGGGATAATGAAAAACTGTTTTTT
CERDNEKLFF
>.|TRBJ2-3|TRBV11-2|TRBD2
TGTGCCAGCAGCGCGATGACTAGCGGGAGAGCTAGCACAGATACGCAGTATTTT
CASSAMTSGRASTDTQYF
>.|TRBJ2-1|TRBV2|.
TGTGCCAGCAGTTCTCAGGGGCCGGGGTATGAGCAGTTCTTC
CASSSQGPGYEQFF
>.|TRBJ2-3|TRBV7-3|.
TGTGCCAGCAGCTTACAGGGTGGGGCAGATACGCAGTATTTT
CASSLQGGADTQYF
>few|TRBJ2-7|TRBV18|.
TGTGCCAGCTCACGGGGGACTTACGAGCAGTACTTC
CASSRGTYEQYF
>.|TRBJ1-2|TRBV6-5|.
TGTGCCAGCAGCCGGGTCCTCCAGAACTATGGCTACACCTTC
CASSRVLQNYGYTF
>.|TRBJ2-5|TRBV19|.
TGTGCCAGTAGTCCCACAGCCCCGGAGACCCAGTACTTC
CASSPTAPETQYF
>.|TRBJ2-1|TRBV9|TRBD2
TGTGCCAGCAGCCGTACTAGCGGTAACAATGAGCAGTTCTTC
CASSRTSGNNEQFF
>.|TRBJ2-2|TRBV11-2|.
TGTGCCAGCAGCGCCCCCCGCGGATCGAACACCGGGGAGCTGTTTTTT
CASSAPRGSNTGELFF